One and the same sample provided the 15 T cell receptor beta chains below, sequenced in a study of blood T cell repertoires in COVID-19. Sequenced by immunoSEQ multiplex PCR; TCRdb stores in-frame clones only, minus some. The sample records some 56,000 clones, around 84% being singletons. The source material was peripheral blood. These receptors were obtained from a woman older than 75 with acute or convalescent COVID-19.

J is TRBJ1-1 and V is TRBV7-2, with 8 nucleotides matching TRBD1. Germline V gene data show CDR1 as SGHTA and CDR2 as FQGNSA. J gave up 4 bases and V 4 bases, and 8 bases lay outside the gene matches. CDR3 length: 15 residues. The CDR3 DNA reads as TGTGCCAGCAGCTCAAGGACAGGGCTGGGCACTGAAGCTTTCTTT. Its protein is CASSSRTGLGTEAFF. The whole variable domain, remainder taken from reference TRBV7-2 and TRBJ1-1, is GAGVSQSPSNKVTEKGKDVELRCDPISGHTALYWYRQSLGQGLEFLIYFQGNSAPDKSGLPSDRFSAERTGGSVSTLTIQRTQQEDSAVYLCASSSRTGLGTEAFFGQGTRLTVV.

Here the CDR3 DNA reads TGTGCCAGTAGCTTCGGACAGCCCCATAGCAATCAGCCCCAGCATTTT. It specifies CASSFGQPHSNQPQHF. The chain recombines TRBV19 with TRBJ1-5, with D possibly matching TRBD1 (6 bases). Looked up from germline, CDR1 is LNHDA and CDR2 is SQIVND (reference sequence). V was trimmed by 6 bases and J by 0 bases, leaving 15 bases between them. This CDR3 is 16 amino acids long. Together with reference TRBV19 and TRBJ1-5, the CDR3 gives the full variable domain: DGGITQSPKYLFRKEGQNVTLSCEQNLNHDAMYWYRQDPGQGLRLIYYSQIVNDFQKGDIAEGYSVSREKKESFPLTVTSAQKNPTAFYLCASSFGQPHSNQPQHFGDGTRLSIL.

The chain links TRBV5-4 to TRBJ1-3, with TRBD1 identical over 8 bases. J gave up 2 bases and V 4 bases, and 8 bases lay outside the gene matches. The CDR3 totals 16 residues. Germline V gene sequence: CDR1 SGHNT, CDR2 YYREEE (reference sequence). The CDR3 sequence is CASSGDRGPPGNTIYF. The CDR3 DNA follows: TGTGCCAGCAGCGGAGACAGGGGACCCCCTGGAAACACCATATATTTT. Together with reference TRBV5-4 and TRBJ1-3, the CDR3 gives the full variable domain: ETGVTQSPTHLIKTRGQQVTLRCSSQSGHNTVSWYQQALGQGPQFIFQYYREEENGRGNFPPRFSGLQFPNYSSELNVNALELDDSALYLCASSGDRGPPGNTIYFGEGSWLTVV.

This chain connects TRBV30 to TRBJ1-1, with D tentatively TRBD1 (6 bases). Trimming pared 7 bases from V and 0 bases from J, leaving 9 bases between. This CDR3 contains 12 residues. Germline values: CDR1 GTSNPN, CDR2 SVGIG (reference sequence). CDR3 in DNA: TGTGCCTCCGGACAGATGAACACTGAAGCTTTCTTT. Amino acids: CASGQMNTEAFF.

Only a few counts were recorded for this clone. The J gene is TRBJ1-6, the V gene TRBV6-6; tentatively, D is TRBD1 (5 bases). Germline lookup yields CDR1 MNHNY and CDR2 SVGAGI (reference sequence). Trimming pared 4 bases from V and 0 bases from J, leaving 10 bases between. CDR3 size: 16 residues. CDR3 in DNA: TGTGCCAGCAGTTTAGGGGCTAGCTCCTATAATTCACCCCTCCACTTT. This codes for CASSLGASSYNSPLHF.

This chain uses TRBV19 with TRBJ1-5, with D possibly being TRBD1 (6 bases). The CDR3 loop spans 13 amino acids. CDR1 and CDR2 (germline): LNHDA, SQIVND (reference sequence). V gave up 4 bases and J gave up 5 bases, with 9 bases separating them. The CDR3 loop is CASSTGQYQPQHF. The CDR3 nucleotides read TGTGCCAGTAGTACCGGACAGTATCAGCCCCAGCATTTT.

This rearrangement joins TRBV19 to TRBJ1-4, with TRBD1 matching 7 bases. The V gene end was trimmed by 5 bases and the J gene end by 7 bases; junction bases not matched to a gene: 10. The V gene's germline CDR1 is LNHDA and CDR2 SQIVND (reference sequence). The CDR3 is 15 amino acids. In DNA form, the CDR3 reads TGTGCCAGTAGTGGTCAGGGGGATCGAGGTGAAAAACTGTTTTTT. Its translation is CASSGQGDRGEKLFF.

The chain carries TRBV15 and TRBJ1-5, with 9 bases lining up with TRBD1. Germline-derived CDR1 and CDR2 are LNHNV and YYDKDF (reference sequence). This CDR3 is 18 amino acids long. Losses at the gene ends were 3 bases for V and 0 bases for J; bases not matched to a gene: 9. DNA for the CDR3: TGTGCCACCAGCAGTCTGGACAGGGGAACTTATAGCAATCAGCCCCAGCATTTT. Protein: CATSSLDRGTYSNQPQHF.

The V call is TRBV3-1 (or the pseudogene TRBV3-2), the J call TRBJ2-2; the match to TRBD2 covers 10 bases. The CDR3 covers 15 residues. Germline CDR1 LGHDT, CDR2 YNNKEL (reference sequence). The V segment lost 1 base and the J segment 6 bases; nucleotides outside the gene matches: 2. The CDR3 protein is CASSQVAGGPGELFF. The DNA of the CDR3 is TGTGCCAGCAGCCAAGTAGCGGGGGGTCCCGGGGAGCTGTTTTTT.

V and J are TRBV10-3 and TRBJ1-1; D remains unclear. CDR1 ENHRY and CDR2 SYGVKD come from the germline V gene. The CDR3 is 12 residues long. Trimming took 4 bases from V and 6 from J, leaving 9 bases between them. As DNA, the CDR3 is TGTGCCATCAGTGCTTTGGGAGCTGAAGCTTTCTTT. Encoded protein: CAISALGAEAFF.

The chain uses TRBV19 and TRBJ1-2, with D perhaps matching TRBD1 (6 bases). Trimming left V 9 bases short and J 4 bases short, with 18 bases between. In germline, CDR1 is LNHDA, CDR2 SQIVND (reference sequence). CDR3 size: 14 residues. The CDR3 nucleotides read TGTGCCAGCGTACCCGGGGGGCATACCTATGGCTACACCTTC. Translation gives CASVPGGHTYGYTF. Using reference TRBV19 and TRBJ1-2 for the parts outside the CDR3, the full variable domain is DGGITQSPKYLFRKEGQNVTLSCEQNLNHDAMYWYRQDPGQGLRLIYYSQIVNDFQKGDIAEGYSVSREKKESFPLTVTSAQKNPTAFYLCASVPGGHTYGYTFGSGTRLTVV.

This clone was observed a single time. CDR3 sequence reads: CASSTPAAGYTF. The CDR3 DNA reads TGTGCCAGTAGTACCCCTGCGGCTGGCTACACCTTC. The chain recombines TRBV19 with TRBJ1-2; D is undetermined. CDR3 size: 12 residues. CDR1 and CDR2 (germline): LNHDA, SQIVND (reference sequence). Trimming left V 4 bases short and J 7 bases short, with 10 bases between. Looking up the rest from reference TRBV19 and TRBJ1-2 gives the full variable domain: DGGITQSPKYLFRKEGQNVTLSCEQNLNHDAMYWYRQDPGQGLRLIYYSQIVNDFQKGDIAEGYSVSREKKESFPLTVTSAQKNPTAFYLCASSTPAAGYTFGSGTRLTVV.

This clone was detected only once. The rearrangement uses TRBV6-5 and TRBJ1-1, with 10 bases that match TRBD1. V trimming: 5 bases; J trimming: 2 bases; junction bases outside the gene matches: 5. The CDR3 is 15 residues long. Germline values: CDR1 MNHEY, CDR2 SVGAGI. The CDR3: CASSHWTGGNTEAFF. DNA for the CDR3: TGTGCCAGCAGTCACTGGACAGGGGGTAACACTGAAGCTTTCTTT.

This chain links TRBV7-8 with TRBJ2-7; D is possibly TRBD2 (5 bases). V was shortened by 5 bases and J by 4 bases, with 6 bases between the two germline ends. The CDR3 loop spans 11 amino acids. From germline, CDR1 is SGHVS and CDR2 FQNEAQ. The CDR3, as DNA: TGTGCCAGCAGCGGGGAGTACGAGCAGTACTTC. The encoded protein is CASSGEYEQYF.

The chain combines TRBV11-3 with TRBJ1-6, with 9 bases lining up with TRBD1. Trimming cost V 2 bases and J 6 bases; bases outside gene matches: 2. CDR1 and CDR2 from the germline V gene are SGHNT and YENEEA. The CDR3 has 15 amino acids. The CDR3 reads CASSLSGQGNSPLHF. CDR3 bases: TGTGCCAGCAGCTTATCGGGACAGGGTAATTCACCCCTCCACTTT.